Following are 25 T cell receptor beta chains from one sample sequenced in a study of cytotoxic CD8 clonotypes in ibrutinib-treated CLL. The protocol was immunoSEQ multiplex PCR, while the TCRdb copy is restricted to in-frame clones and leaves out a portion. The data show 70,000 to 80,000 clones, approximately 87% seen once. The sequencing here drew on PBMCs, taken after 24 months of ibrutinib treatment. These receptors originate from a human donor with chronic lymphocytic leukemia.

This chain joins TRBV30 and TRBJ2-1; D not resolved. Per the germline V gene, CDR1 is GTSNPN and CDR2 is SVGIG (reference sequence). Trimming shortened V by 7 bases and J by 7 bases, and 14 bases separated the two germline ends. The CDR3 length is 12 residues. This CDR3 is CASPTARNEQFF. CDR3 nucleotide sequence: TGTGCCTCCCCAACCGCCCGGAATGAGCAGTTCTTC.

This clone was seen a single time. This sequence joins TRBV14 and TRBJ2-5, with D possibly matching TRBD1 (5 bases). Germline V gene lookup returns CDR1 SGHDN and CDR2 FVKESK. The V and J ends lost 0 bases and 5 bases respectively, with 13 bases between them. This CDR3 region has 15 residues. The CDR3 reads CASSQDLSGMETQYF. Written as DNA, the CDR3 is TGTGCCAGCAGCCAAGATCTGTCAGGGATGGAGACCCAGTACTTC. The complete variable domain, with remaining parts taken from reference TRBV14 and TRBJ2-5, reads EAGVTQFPSHSVIEKGQTVTLRCDPISGHDNLYWYRRVMGKEIKFLLHFVKESKQDESGMPNNRFLAERTGGTYSTLKVQPAELEDSGVYFCASSQDLSGMETQYFGPGTRLLVL.

CDR3 DNA sequence: TGTGCCATCAGTGAGTTAAGGGGACGGGAGACCCAGTACTTC. It yields the protein CAISELRGRETQYF. The chain is built from TRBV10-3 and TRBJ2-5; possibly TRBD1 or TRBD2 for D (5 bases each). The length of the CDR3 is 14 residues. Trimming left V 1 base short and J 5 bases short, with 11 bases between. Germline V gene sequence: CDR1 ENHRY, CDR2 SYGVKD.

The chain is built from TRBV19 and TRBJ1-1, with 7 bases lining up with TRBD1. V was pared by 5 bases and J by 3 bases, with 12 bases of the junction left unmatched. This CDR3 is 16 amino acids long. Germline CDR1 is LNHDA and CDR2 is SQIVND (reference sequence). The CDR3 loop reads CASSSLMTGRYTEAFF. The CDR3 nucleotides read TGTGCCAGTAGTTCTTTAATGACAGGGAGATACACTGAAGCTTTCTTT.

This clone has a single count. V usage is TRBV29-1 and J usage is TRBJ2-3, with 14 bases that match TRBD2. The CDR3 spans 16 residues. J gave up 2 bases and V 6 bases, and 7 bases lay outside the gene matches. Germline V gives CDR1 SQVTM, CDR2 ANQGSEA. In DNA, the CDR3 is TGCAGCGTAGCGGGACTAGCGGGAGTTAACACAGATACGCAGTATTTT. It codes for CSVAGLAGVNTDTQYF.

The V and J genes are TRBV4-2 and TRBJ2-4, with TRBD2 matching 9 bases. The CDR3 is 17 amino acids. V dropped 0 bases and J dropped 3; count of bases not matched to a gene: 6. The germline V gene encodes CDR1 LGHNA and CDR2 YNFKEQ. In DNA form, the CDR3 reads TGTGCCAGCAGCCAAGATTCGCCTAGCGGGATCAAAAACATTCAGTACTTC. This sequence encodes CASSQDSPSGIKNIQYF.

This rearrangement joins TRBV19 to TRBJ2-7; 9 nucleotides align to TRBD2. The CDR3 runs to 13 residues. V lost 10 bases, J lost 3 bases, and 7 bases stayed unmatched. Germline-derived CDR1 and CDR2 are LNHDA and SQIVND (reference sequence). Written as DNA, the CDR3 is TGTGCCACCAAACTAGCGGGTGACTACGAGCAGTACTTC. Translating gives CATKLAGDYEQYF.

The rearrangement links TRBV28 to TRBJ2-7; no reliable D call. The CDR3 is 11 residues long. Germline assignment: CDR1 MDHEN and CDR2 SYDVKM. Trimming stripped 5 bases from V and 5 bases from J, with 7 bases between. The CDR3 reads CASSALNEQYF. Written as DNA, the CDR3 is TGTGCCAGCAGTGCCCTAAACGAGCAGTACTTC.

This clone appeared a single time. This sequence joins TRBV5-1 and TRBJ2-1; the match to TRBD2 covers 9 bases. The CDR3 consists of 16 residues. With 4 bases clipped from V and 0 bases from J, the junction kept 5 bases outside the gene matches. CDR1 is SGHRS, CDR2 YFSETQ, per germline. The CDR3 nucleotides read TGCGCCAGCAGCAGGACTAGCGATAGCTCCTACAATGAGCAGTTCTTC. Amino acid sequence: CASSRTSDSSYNEQFF.

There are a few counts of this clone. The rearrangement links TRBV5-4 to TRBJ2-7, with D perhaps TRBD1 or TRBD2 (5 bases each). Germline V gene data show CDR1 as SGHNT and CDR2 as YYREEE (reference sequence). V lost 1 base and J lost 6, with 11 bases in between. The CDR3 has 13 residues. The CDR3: CASSLTSGPEQYF. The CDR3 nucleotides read TGTGCCAGCAGCTTGACGTCGGGACCCGAGCAGTACTTC.

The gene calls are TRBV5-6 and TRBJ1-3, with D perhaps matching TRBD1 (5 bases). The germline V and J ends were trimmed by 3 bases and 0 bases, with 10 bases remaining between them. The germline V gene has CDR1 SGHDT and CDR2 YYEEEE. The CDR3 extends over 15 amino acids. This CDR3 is CASSSGTPSGNTIYF. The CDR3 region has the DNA TGTGCCAGCAGCTCCGGGACCCCCTCTGGAAACACCATATATTTT.

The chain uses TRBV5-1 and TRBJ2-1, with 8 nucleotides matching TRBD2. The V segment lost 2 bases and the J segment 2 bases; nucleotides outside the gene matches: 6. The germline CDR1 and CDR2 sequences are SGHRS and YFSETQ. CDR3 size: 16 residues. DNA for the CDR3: TGCGCCAGCAGCTTTGGTAGCGGGAACGCCTACAATGAGCAGTTCTTC. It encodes CASSFGSGNAYNEQFF.

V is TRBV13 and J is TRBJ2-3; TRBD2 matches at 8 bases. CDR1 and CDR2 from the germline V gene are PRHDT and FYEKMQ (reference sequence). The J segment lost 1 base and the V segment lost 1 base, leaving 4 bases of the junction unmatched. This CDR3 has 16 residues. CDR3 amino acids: CASSLESGSRTDTQYF. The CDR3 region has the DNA TGTGCCAGCAGCTTAGAAAGCGGGAGCCGCACAGATACGCAGTATTTT.

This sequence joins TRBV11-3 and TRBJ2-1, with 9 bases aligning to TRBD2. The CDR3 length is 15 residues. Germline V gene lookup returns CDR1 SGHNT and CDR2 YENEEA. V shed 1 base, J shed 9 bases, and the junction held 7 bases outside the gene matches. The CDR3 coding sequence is TGTGCCAGCAGCTTAGCTCCAGCGGGGGGTTCTGAGCAGTTCTTC. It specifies CASSLAPAGGSEQFF.

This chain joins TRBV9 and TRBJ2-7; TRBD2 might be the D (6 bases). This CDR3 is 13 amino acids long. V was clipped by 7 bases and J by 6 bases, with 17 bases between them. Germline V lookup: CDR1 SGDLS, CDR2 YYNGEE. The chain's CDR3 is CASSTVVGGEQYF. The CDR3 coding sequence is TGTGCCAGCTCAACCGTAGTGGGAGGCGAGCAGTACTTC.

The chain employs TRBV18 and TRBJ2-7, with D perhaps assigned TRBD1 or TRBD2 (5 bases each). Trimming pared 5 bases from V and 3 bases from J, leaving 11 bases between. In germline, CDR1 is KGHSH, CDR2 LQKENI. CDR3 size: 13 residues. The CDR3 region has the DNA TGTGCCAGCTCAACGGCTGGGGGCTACGAGCAGTACTTC. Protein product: CASSTAGGYEQYF. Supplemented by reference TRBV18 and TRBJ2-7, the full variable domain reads NAGVMQNPRHLVRRRGQEARLRCSPMKGHSHVYWYRQLPEEGLKFMVYLQKENIIDESGMPKERFSAEFPKEGPSILRIQQVVRGDSAAYFCASSTAGGYEQYFGPGTRLTVT.

The CDR3 DNA follows: TGTGCCATCAGATCCGGGATCCAAGCTGGAAACACCATATATTTT. This sequence encodes CAIRSGIQAGNTIYF. This rearrangement joins TRBV10-3 to TRBJ1-3; no clear D. There are 15 residues in the CDR3. Looked up from germline, CDR1 is ENHRY and CDR2 is SYGVKD. Trimming cost V 6 bases and J 2 bases, with 14 bases left between them.

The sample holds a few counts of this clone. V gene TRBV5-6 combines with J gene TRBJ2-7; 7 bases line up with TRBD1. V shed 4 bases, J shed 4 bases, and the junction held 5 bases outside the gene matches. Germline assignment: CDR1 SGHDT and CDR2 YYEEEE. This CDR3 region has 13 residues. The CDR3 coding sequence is TGTGCCAGCAGCGGCCGGGACAGATACGAGCAGTACTTC. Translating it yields CASSGRDRYEQYF.

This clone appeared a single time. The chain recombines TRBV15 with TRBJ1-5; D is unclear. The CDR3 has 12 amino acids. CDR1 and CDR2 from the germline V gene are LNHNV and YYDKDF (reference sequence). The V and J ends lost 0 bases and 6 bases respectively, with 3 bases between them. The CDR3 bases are TGTGCCACCAGCAGAGATCGTCAGCCCCAGCATTTT. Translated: CATSRDRQPQHF.

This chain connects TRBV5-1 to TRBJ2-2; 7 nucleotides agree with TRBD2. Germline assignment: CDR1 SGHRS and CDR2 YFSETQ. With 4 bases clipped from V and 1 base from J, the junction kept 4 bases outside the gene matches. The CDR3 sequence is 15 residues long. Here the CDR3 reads CASSTASGNTGELFF. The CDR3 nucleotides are TGCGCCAGCAGCACGGCTAGCGGGAACACCGGGGAGCTGTTTTTT.

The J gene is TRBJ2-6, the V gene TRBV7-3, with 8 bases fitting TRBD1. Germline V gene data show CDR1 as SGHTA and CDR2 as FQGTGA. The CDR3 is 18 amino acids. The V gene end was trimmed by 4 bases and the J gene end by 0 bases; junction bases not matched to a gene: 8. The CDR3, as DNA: TGTGCCAGCAGCTCAACAGGGGGGAGAACCTCTGGGGCCAACGTCCTGACTTTC. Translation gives CASSSTGGRTSGANVLTF.

In DNA form, the CDR3 reads TGCGCCAGCAGCTCCTACGAGCAGTACTTC. Protein: CASSSYEQYF. The rearrangement joins TRBV10-2 to TRBJ2-7; D gene uncertain. This CDR3 region has 10 residues. Deletions cut 6 bases from V and 0 bases from J, with 0 bases between. Germline V CDR1 and CDR2: WSHSY, SAAADI.

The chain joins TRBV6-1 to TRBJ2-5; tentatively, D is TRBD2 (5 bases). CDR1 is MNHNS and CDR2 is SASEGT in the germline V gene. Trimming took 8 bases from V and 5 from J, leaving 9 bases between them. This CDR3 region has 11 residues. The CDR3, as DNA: TGTGCCAGCCCGGGATTGGAGACCCAGTACTTC. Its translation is CASPGLETQYF.

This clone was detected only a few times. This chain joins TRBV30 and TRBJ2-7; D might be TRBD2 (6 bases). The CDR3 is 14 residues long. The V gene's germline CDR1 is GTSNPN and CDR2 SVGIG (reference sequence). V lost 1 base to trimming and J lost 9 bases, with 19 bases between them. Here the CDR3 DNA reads TGTGCCTGGAGTGCCCTAGCGAGTACTACGGGGCAGTACTTC. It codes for CAWSALASTTGQYF.

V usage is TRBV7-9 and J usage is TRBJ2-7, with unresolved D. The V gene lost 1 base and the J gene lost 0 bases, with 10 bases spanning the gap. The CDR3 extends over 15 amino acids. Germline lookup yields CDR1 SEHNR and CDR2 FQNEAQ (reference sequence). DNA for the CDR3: TGTGCCAGCAGCTTAGGTCGAGCAATCTCCTACGAGCAGTACTTC. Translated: CASSLGRAISYEQYF.